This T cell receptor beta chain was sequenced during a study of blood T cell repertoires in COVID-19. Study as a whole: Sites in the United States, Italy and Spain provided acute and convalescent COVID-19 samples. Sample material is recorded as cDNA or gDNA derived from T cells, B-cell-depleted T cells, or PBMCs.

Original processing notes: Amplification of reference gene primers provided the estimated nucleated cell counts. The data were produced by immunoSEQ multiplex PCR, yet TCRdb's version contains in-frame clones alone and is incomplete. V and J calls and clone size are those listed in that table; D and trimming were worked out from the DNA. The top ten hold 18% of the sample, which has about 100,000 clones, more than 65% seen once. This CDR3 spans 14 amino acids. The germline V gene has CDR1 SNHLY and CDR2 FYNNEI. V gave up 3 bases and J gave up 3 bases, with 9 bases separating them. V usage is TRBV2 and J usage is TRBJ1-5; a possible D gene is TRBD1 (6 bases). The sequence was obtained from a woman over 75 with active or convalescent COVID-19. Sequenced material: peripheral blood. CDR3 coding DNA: TGTGCCAGCAGTGAGGGACACGCCAATCAGCCCCAGCATTTT. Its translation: CASSEGHANQPQHF.